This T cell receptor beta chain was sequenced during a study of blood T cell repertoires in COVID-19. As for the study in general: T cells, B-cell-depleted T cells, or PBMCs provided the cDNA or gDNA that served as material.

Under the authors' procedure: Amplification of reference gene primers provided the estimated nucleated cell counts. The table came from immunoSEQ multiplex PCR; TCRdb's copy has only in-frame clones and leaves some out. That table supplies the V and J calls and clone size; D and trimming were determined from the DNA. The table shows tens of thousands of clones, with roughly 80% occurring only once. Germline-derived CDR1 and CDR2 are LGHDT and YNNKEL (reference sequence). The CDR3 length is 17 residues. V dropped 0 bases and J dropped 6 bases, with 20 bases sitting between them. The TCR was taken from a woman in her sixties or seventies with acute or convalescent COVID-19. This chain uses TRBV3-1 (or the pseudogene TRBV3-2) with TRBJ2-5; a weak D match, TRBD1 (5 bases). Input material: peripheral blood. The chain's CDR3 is CASSQDSNTGALKTQYF. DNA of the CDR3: TGTGCCAGCAGCCAAGATAGTAATACTGGGGCATTAAAGACCCAGTACTTC.